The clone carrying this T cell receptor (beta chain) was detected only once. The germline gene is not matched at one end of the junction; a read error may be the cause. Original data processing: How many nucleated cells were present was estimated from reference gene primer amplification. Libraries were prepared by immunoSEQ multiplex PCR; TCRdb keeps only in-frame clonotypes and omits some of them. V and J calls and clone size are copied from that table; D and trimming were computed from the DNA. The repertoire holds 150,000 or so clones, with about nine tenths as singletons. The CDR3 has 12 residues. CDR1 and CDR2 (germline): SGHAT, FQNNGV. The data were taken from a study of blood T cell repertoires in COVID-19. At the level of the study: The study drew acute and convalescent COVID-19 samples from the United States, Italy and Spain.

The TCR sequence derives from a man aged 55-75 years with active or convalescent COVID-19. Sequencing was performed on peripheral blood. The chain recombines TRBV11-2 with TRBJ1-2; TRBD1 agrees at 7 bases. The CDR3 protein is CASSPFKGTELF. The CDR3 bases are TGTGCCAGCAGCCCGTTTAAAGGGACAGAACTCTTC.